This entry is about one T cell receptor (beta chain). A marrow graft followed busulfan-fludarabine conditioning, with cyclophosphamide on days +3 and +4. In germline, CDR1 is SNHLY, CDR2 FYNNEI. V dropped 6 bases and J dropped 4 bases, with 10 bases sitting between them. The CDR3 has 12 residues. The assay was immunoSEQ multiplex PCR, and TCRdb's table has in-frame clones only and misses some. The profile covers about 14,000 clones, none occurring a single time. This entry comes from a study of T cells after posttransplantation cyclophosphamide. This sample comprised PBMCs, obtained 950 to 1,200 days after allogeneic stem cell transplant with posttransplant cyclophosphamide. The receptor's source is a female patient between 40 and 50 years old who received an allogeneic stem cell transplant from a related donor, was CMV-positive, and had no GVHD. Some of the T cells might come from the graft donor. J is TRBJ2-7 and V is TRBV2; maybe TRBD1 (6 bases). As DNA, the CDR3 is TGTGCCAGCAGGGACAGACTATACGAGCAGTACTTC. This encodes CASRDRLYEQYF.